This is a list of T cell receptor beta chains from one sample in a study of blood T cells in healthy people across ages. TCRdb ran MiXCR on the 5' RACE reads and lists one entry per CDR3 protein. This sample has under 2,000,000 distinct CDR3 sequences, with about 49% found just once. The sequenced sample consisted of blood. The receptors derive from a woman in her 40s in good health. CDR3s include the opening cysteine and the closing phenylalanine or tryptophan. The D gene is left open where the match is weak. Not every row has a clone size; where given, it reads once, few, many or a size class.

d_call: -; j_call: TRBJ2-1; v_call: TRBV15; cdr3_length: 13; clone_size: -; cdr3_nt: TGTGCCACCAGCAGAGCCTCCTACAATGAGCAGTTCTTC; cdr3_aa: CATSRASYNEQFF
d_call: TRBD1; j_call: TRBJ1-2; v_call: TRBV15; cdr3_length: 15; clone_size: -; cdr3_nt: TGTGCCACCAGCAGAACAGCAGGGGGCTCCTATGGCTACACCTTC; cdr3_aa: CATSRTAGGSYGYTF
d_call: TRBD2; j_call: TRBJ2-7; v_call: TRBV12-3/TRBV12-4; cdr3_length: 18; clone_size: -; cdr3_nt: TGTGCCAGCAGTTTACGACTAGCGGGGGGGCCAACGGTAAACGAGCAGTACTTC; cdr3_aa: CASSLRLAGGPTVNEQYF
d_call: TRBD1; j_call: TRBJ2-3; v_call: TRBV28; cdr3_length: 15; clone_size: -; cdr3_nt: TGTGCCAGCAGTTTGCTTGACAGGGGCGCAGATACGCAGTATTTT; cdr3_aa: CASSLLDRGADTQYF
d_call: -; j_call: TRBJ1-5; v_call: TRBV27; cdr3_length: 14; clone_size: -; cdr3_nt: TGTGCCAGCAGTGTGTCGGCGGGCGGTCAGCCCCAGCATTTT; cdr3_aa: CASSVSAGGQPQHF
d_call: -; j_call: TRBJ2-7; v_call: TRBV28; cdr3_length: 15; clone_size: -; cdr3_nt: TGTGCCAGCAGTTTATCCGAAAGGTCCGAGTTTTCTCGGTACTTC; cdr3_aa: CASSLSERSEFSRYF
d_call: -; j_call: TRBJ2-5; v_call: TRBV20-1; cdr3_length: 15; clone_size: few; cdr3_nt: TGCAGTGCTAGAGAAGTAGGGGGGGAGCAAGAGACCCAGTACTTC; cdr3_aa: CSAREVGGEQETQYF
d_call: TRBD2; j_call: TRBJ2-7; v_call: TRBV20-1; cdr3_length: 13; clone_size: -; cdr3_nt: TGCAGTGCTCTAGCGGGGGGGGCCTACGAGCAGTACTTC; cdr3_aa: CSALAGGAYEQYF
d_call: -; j_call: TRBJ1-4; v_call: TRBV6-6; cdr3_length: 16; clone_size: -; cdr3_nt: TGTGCCAGCAGTTATTTTACGGCAGGGCCTAATGAAAAACTGTTTTTT; cdr3_aa: CASSYFTAGPNEKLFF
d_call: -; j_call: TRBJ2-3; v_call: TRBV7-9; cdr3_length: 12; clone_size: -; cdr3_nt: TGTGCCAGCAGGTCCGGGGAAAATACGCAGTATTTT; cdr3_aa: CASRSGENTQYF
d_call: TRBD1; j_call: TRBJ1-2; v_call: TRBV3-1; cdr3_length: 15; clone_size: many; cdr3_nt: TGTGCCAGCAGCCAGAAAGCCTGGACAGGGAGAGGCTACACCTTC; cdr3_aa: CASSQKAWTGRGYTF
d_call: -; j_call: TRBJ1-4; v_call: TRBV28; cdr3_length: 13; clone_size: -; cdr3_nt: TGTGCCAGCATGGGGGGCGCGGGTGAAAAACTGTTTTTT; cdr3_aa: CASMGGAGEKLFF
d_call: -; j_call: TRBJ1-4; v_call: TRBV7-2; cdr3_length: 16; clone_size: few; cdr3_nt: TGTGCCAGCAGCTGGGGATCGGGGACCCTTTATGAAAAACTGTTTTTT; cdr3_aa: CASSWGSGTLYEKLFF
d_call: -; j_call: TRBJ2-7; v_call: TRBV9; cdr3_length: 12; clone_size: -; cdr3_nt: TGTGCCAGCAGTGTGGGATACAATGAGCAGTACTTC; cdr3_aa: CASSVGYNEQYF
d_call: -; j_call: TRBJ1-2; v_call: TRBV12-3/TRBV12-4; cdr3_length: 14; clone_size: -; cdr3_nt: TGTGCCAGCAGTCTCGGGACTATTAACTATGGCTACACCTTC; cdr3_aa: CASSLGTINYGYTF
d_call: -; j_call: TRBJ2-7; v_call: TRBV12-3/TRBV12-4; cdr3_length: 16; clone_size: many; cdr3_nt: TGTGCCAGCAGCTATGACAGTGGCGGAAGCTCCTACGAGCAGTACTTC; cdr3_aa: CASSYDSGGSSYEQYF
d_call: -; j_call: TRBJ2-6; v_call: TRBV20-1; cdr3_length: 16; clone_size: -; cdr3_nt: TGCAGTGCTAGGGGAAGACGGGCCTCGGAGGCCAACGTCCTGACTTTC; cdr3_aa: CSARGRRASEANVLTF
d_call: TRBD1; j_call: TRBJ2-6; v_call: TRBV24-1; cdr3_length: 18; clone_size: -; cdr3_nt: TGTGCCACCAGTGACCCTGACAGGGGACCTACCGGGGCCAACGTCCTGACTTTC; cdr3_aa: CATSDPDRGPTGANVLTF
d_call: -; j_call: TRBJ2-7; v_call: TRBV12-3/TRBV12-4; cdr3_length: 13; clone_size: -; cdr3_nt: TGTGCCAGCAGTTTAACGGGAAAGGGCGAGCAGTACTTC; cdr3_aa: CASSLTGKGEQYF
d_call: -; j_call: TRBJ1-6; v_call: TRBV9; cdr3_length: 16; clone_size: -; cdr3_nt: TGTGCCAGCAGCGGCGGGGGGCGCGGGTATAATTCACCCCTCCACTTT; cdr3_aa: CASSGGGRGYNSPLHF
d_call: -; j_call: TRBJ2-1; v_call: TRBV14; cdr3_length: 15; clone_size: few; cdr3_nt: TGTGCCAGCAGCCAAGTAGAGGGTCCTAGGCCTCAGCAGTTCTTC; cdr3_aa: CASSQVEGPRPQQFF
d_call: -; j_call: TRBJ2-1; v_call: TRBV6-2/TRBV6-3; cdr3_length: 14; clone_size: -; cdr3_nt: TGTGCCAGCAGTGACGGCCAGGGGTGGGATGAGCAGTTCTTC; cdr3_aa: CASSDGQGWDEQFF